The 16 T cell receptor beta chains presented below share a single source sample, sequenced in a study of CD8 T cells in Susac syndrome. The RNA input was about 0.45 to 1 ug, and it was reverse transcribed with random hexamers. TCRdb passed the immunoSEQ multiplex PCR reads through MiXCR, listing each CDR3 protein once. Of about 1,700 distinct CDR3 sequences listed, about three fifths were seen once; the top ten hold approximately 16%. It was CD27 and CD45RA staining that defined memory subsets for TEMRA sorting. Sequencing was carried out using CD8+ TEMRA cells from PBMCs. Subset indicated: FACS-sorted terminally differentiated effector memory CD8+ T cells re-expressing CD45RA (CD8+ TEMRA). The receptors shown here come from a human donor with Susac syndrome.

The rearrangement uses TRBV6-4 and TRBJ1-2; D call uncertain. CDR3 size: 14 residues. Trimming shortened V by 3 bases and J by 2 bases, and 10 bases separated the two germline ends. Looked up from germline, CDR1 is MRHNA and CDR2 is SNTAGT. CDR3 loop: CASSEEAWNYGYTF. Here the CDR3 DNA reads TGTGCCAGCAGTGAAGAGGCATGGAACTATGGCTACACCTTC.

The chain uses TRBV6-4 and TRBJ2-3; the match to TRBD2 covers 7 bases. Germline assignment: CDR1 MRHNA and CDR2 SNTAGT. V shed 3 bases and J 1 base; nucleotides not matched to a gene: 1. This CDR3 has 14 amino acids. For the CDR3, the DNA is TGTGCCAGCAGTGAGGCGGGGGGCACAGATACGCAGTATTTT. Translation: CASSEAGGTDTQYF.

This clonotype was seen only a few times. The gene calls are TRBV19 and TRBJ1-1, with D hard to call. Germline V gives CDR1 LNHDA, CDR2 SQIVND (reference sequence). V was clipped by 6 bases and J by 0 bases, with 11 bases between them. This CDR3 has 14 amino acids. In DNA form, the CDR3 reads TGTGCCAGTAGGCCTGGAAGGCTGAACACTGAAGCTTTCTTT. This translates into CASRPGRLNTEAFF.

This clonotype is large by share. This chain links TRBV4-3 with TRBJ1-5; D is uncertain. Trimming removed 0 bases from V and 7 bases from J, with 13 bases in between. The CDR3 sequence is 15 residues long. The germline V gene encodes CDR1 LGHNA and CDR2 YSLEER. CDR3 nucleotides: TGCGCCAGCAGCCAAGATTTCAGTTCGGGACAGCCCCAGCATTTT. It is translated as CASSQDFSSGQPQHF.

This rearrangement joins TRBV5-4 to TRBJ1-2, with 9 bases aligning to TRBD1. Germline CDR1 reads SGHNT; CDR2 reads YYREEE (reference sequence). V lost 3 bases, J lost 2 bases, and 17 bases stayed unmatched. CDR3 size: 19 residues. CDR3 nucleotides: TGTGCCAGCAGCTCCCCGAAGGACAGGGGCCGCGCTACAAACTATGGCTACACCTTC. Translating it yields CASSSPKDRGRATNYGYTF.

The sample holds a few counts of this clonotype. This sequence joins TRBV9 and TRBJ1-1; the D gene is possibly TRBD1 (5 bases). The CDR3 is made up of 14 amino acids. CDR1 is SGDLS, CDR2 YYNGEE, per germline. V lost 3 bases and J lost 6, with 15 bases in between. The CDR3 region has the DNA TGTGCCAGCAGCGGACCGGGGCAGTTGCCTGAAGCTTTCTTT. Its translation is CASSGPGQLPEAFF. Variable domain in full (rest from reference TRBV9 and TRBJ1-1): DSGVTQTPKHLITATGQRVTLRCSPRSGDLSVYWYQQSLDQGLQFLIQYYNGEERAKGNILERFSAQQFPDLHSELNLSSLELGDSALYFCASSGPGQLPEAFFGQGTRLTVV.

This clonotype was detected a few times. The J gene is TRBJ1-2, the V gene TRBV7-2, with 8 nucleotides matching TRBD1. Germline trimming cut 4 bases from V and 6 bases from J; bases unmatched to any gene: 7. The CDR3 length is 14 residues. The germline CDR1 and CDR2 sequences are SGHTA and FQGNSA. This CDR3 is CASSSRTGRDGYTF. CDR3 nucleotide sequence: TGTGCCAGCAGCTCGCGGACAGGGAGGGATGGCTACACCTTC.

In this sample, this clonotype turned up a few times. The chain is built from TRBV7-3 and TRBJ2-3, with 11 bases lining up with TRBD2. This CDR3 has 16 residues. The V gene end was trimmed by 5 bases and the J gene end by 6 bases; junction bases not matched to a gene: 10. Looked up from germline, CDR1 is SGHTA and CDR2 is FQGTGA. Here the CDR3 DNA reads TGTGCCAGCAGCATTATAGCGGGGGGGATGTTGGATACGCAGTATTTT. The encoded protein is CASSIIAGGMLDTQYF. Supplemented by reference TRBV7-3 and TRBJ2-3, the full variable domain reads GAGVSQTPSNKVTEKGKYVELRCDPISGHTALYWYRQSLGQGPEFLIYFQGTGAADDSGLPNDRFFAVRPEGSVSTLKIQRTERGDSAVYLCASSIIAGGMLDTQYFGPGTRLTVL.

The V gene is TRBV14, the J gene TRBJ1-1; no clear D. V dropped 0 bases and J dropped 4 bases, with 12 bases sitting between them. The germline CDR1 and CDR2 sequences are SGHDN and FVKESK. The CDR3 loop spans 15 amino acids. CDR3 bases: TGTGCCAGCAGCCAAGAAGGAGCCCTCGGCACTGAAGCTTTCTTT. Translated: CASSQEGALGTEAFF.

V gene TRBV12-5 combines with J gene TRBJ1-1; D remains ambiguous. The CDR3 has 15 amino acids. Germline values: CDR1 LGHNT, CDR2 FRNRAP. Trimming shortened V by 6 bases and J by 5 bases, and 19 bases separated the two germline ends. The chain's CDR3 is CASGFDPTSATEAFF. The DNA for the CDR3 is TGTGCTAGTGGGTTTGACCCCACCTCTGCTACTGAAGCTTTCTTT.

The J gene is TRBJ1-1, the V gene TRBV19, with a possible D match to TRBD1 (5 bases). Between the trimmed V and J ends, which lost 8 bases and 3 bases, there was a span of 22 bases. Per germline, CDR1 LNHDA and CDR2 SQIVND (reference sequence). The CDR3 contains 16 residues. The CDR3 is CASWVFSGQGDTEAFF. In nucleotides, the CDR3 is TGTGCCAGTTGGGTATTCTCGGGTCAGGGCGACACTGAAGCTTTCTTT.

This clonotype appeared once. J is TRBJ1-5 and V is TRBV20-1; no definite D call. The CDR3 runs 15 residues. Germline CDR1 DFQATT, CDR2 SNEGSKA (reference sequence). Trimming left V 3 bases short and J 5 bases short, with 17 bases between. CDR3 residues: CSASPLVALDQPQHF. The CDR3 DNA reads as TGCAGTGCTAGTCCCCTAGTGGCACTGGATCAGCCCCAGCATTTT.

This clonotype is labeled as large. The chain is built from TRBV7-9 and TRBJ2-1; 8 bases match TRBD1. Germline-derived CDR1 and CDR2 are SEHNR and FQNEAQ (reference sequence). V lost 6 bases and J lost 5; bases outside the gene matches: 15. This CDR3 region has 17 residues. The CDR3 region has the DNA TGTGCCAGCAGTGATTTCGGACAGGGTGGGCGGGACAATGAGCAGTTCTTC. This translates into CASSDFGQGGRDNEQFF.

The chain employs TRBV4-3 and TRBJ2-2; 8 bases agree with TRBD2. There are 16 residues in the CDR3. Per the germline V gene, CDR1 is LGHNA and CDR2 is YSLEER. The V segment lost 0 bases and the J segment 3 bases; nucleotides outside the gene matches: 3. CDR3 sequence (DNA): TGCGCCAGCAGCCAAGATGGGCGGGGGGACACCGGGGAGCTGTTTTTT. Protein product: CASSQDGRGDTGELFF.

The genes are TRBV3-1 and TRBJ2-3; D unclear. Germline loops: CDR1 LGHDT, CDR2 YNNKEL (reference sequence). The CDR3 consists of 16 residues. V was clipped by 0 bases and J by 2 bases, with 12 bases between them. Here the CDR3 reads CASSQDPWQDTDTQYF. CDR3 nucleotides: TGTGCCAGCAGCCAAGACCCCTGGCAGGACACAGATACGCAGTATTTT.

The rearrangement links TRBV27 to TRBJ2-7, with D tentatively TRBD2 (5 bases). V was clipped by 2 bases and J by 11 bases, with 16 bases between them. The CDR3 consists of 13 residues. Germline V gives CDR1 MNHEY, CDR2 SMNVEV (reference sequence). CDR3 sequence: CASSLSRGLGEYF. CDR3 DNA sequence: TGTGCCAGCAGTTTAAGCCGCGGACTCGGGGAGTACTTC.